What follows are 24 T cell receptor beta chains derived from one specimen sequenced in a study of cytomegalovirus exposure and HLA in healthy donors. The assay was immunoSEQ multiplex PCR, and TCRdb's table has in-frame clones only and misses some. The sample includes around 190,000 clones, roughly three quarters of them seen just once. Material: PBMCs. The source of these receptors is a woman in her twenties or thirties in good health and CMV-seronegative.

The chain employs TRBV5-1 and TRBJ2-3, with D possibly being TRBD1 (7 bases). Deletions cut 5 bases from V and 1 base from J, with 17 bases between. This CDR3 region has 16 residues. CDR1 and CDR2 from the germline V gene are SGHRS and YFSETQ. The CDR3 DNA sequence: TGCGCCAGCAGGGAGGGGACGGGACAGCGCACAGATACGCAGTATTTT. This sequence encodes CASREGTGQRTDTQYF.

V is TRBV6-6 and J is TRBJ2-3, with a tentative D call TRBD1 (5 bases). The germline CDR1 and CDR2 sequences are MNHNY and SVGAGI (reference sequence). The CDR3 is made up of 13 amino acids. Trimming took off 7 bases at V and 1 base at J, with 9 bases between the two ends. CDR3 nucleotides: TGTGCCAGCACTAGGGGCCGCACAGATACGCAGTATTTT. Its translation is CASTRGRTDTQYF.

This chain connects TRBV6-1 to TRBJ2-7; D might be TRBD1 (5 bases). The V and J ends lost 7 bases and 2 bases respectively, with 15 bases between them. The CDR3 has 14 residues. CDR1 is MNHNS, CDR2 SASEGT, per germline. In DNA form, the CDR3 reads TGTGCCAGCAATCCAATTGCGGACACCTACGAGCAGTACTTC. This codes for CASNPIADTYEQYF.

V usage is TRBV6-1 and J usage is TRBJ2-7, with D perhaps matching TRBD2 (6 bases). Germline V gives CDR1 MNHNS, CDR2 SASEGT. The CDR3 spans 15 residues. With 2 bases removed from V and 0 bases from J, the gap between germline ends came to 11 bases. The CDR3 nucleotides read TGTGCCAGCAGTGAATTGCGGGAAAGCTCCTACGAGCAGTACTTC. Amino acids: CASSELRESSYEQYF.

The V and J genes are TRBV7-6 and TRBJ2-1, with 8 bases aligning to TRBD1. This CDR3 spans 15 amino acids. Germline V gene sequence: CDR1 SGHVS, CDR2 FNYEAQ. The V segment lost 5 bases and the J segment 3 bases; nucleotides outside the gene matches: 6. As DNA, the CDR3 is TGTGCCAGCAGCCGGACAGGGTACGGCTACAATGAGCAGTTCTTC. Amino acids: CASSRTGYGYNEQFF.

The rearrangement joins TRBV4-1 to TRBJ2-2; 13 bases map to TRBD2. V lost 2 bases to trimming and J lost 5 bases; unmatched junction nucleotides: 8. Per germline, CDR1 MGHRA and CDR2 YSYEKL. The CDR3 consists of 18 residues. This CDR3 reads CASSQRTSGGTGTGELFF. CDR3 DNA sequence: TGCGCCAGCAGCCAAAGGACTAGCGGGGGTACGGGAACCGGGGAGCTGTTTTTT.

This sequence joins TRBV7-9 and TRBJ1-1; D call uncertain. Germline-derived CDR1 and CDR2 are SEHNR and FQNEAQ (reference sequence). CDR3 length equals 13 residues. V lost 5 bases, J lost 3 bases, and 10 bases lay in between. CDR3 amino acids: CASSPTADTEAFF. CDR3 DNA sequence: TGTGCCAGCAGCCCCACAGCGGACACTGAAGCTTTCTTT.

The genes are TRBV6-1 and TRBJ1-2; 7 nucleotides line up with TRBD1. The V segment lost 8 bases and the J segment 7 bases; nucleotides outside the gene matches: 7. The CDR3 is 12 residues long. Germline V gene lookup returns CDR1 MNHNS and CDR2 SASEGT. The DNA for the CDR3 is TGTGCCAGCTTGACAGGGTTTGGTGGCTACACCTTC. This gives the protein CASLTGFGGYTF.

The V and J genes are TRBV5-1 and TRBJ2-3; D possibly corresponds to TRBD1 (6 bases). Trimming took 4 bases from V and 4 from J, leaving 10 bases between them. This CDR3 comprises 13 residues. Germline V gene sequence: CDR1 SGHRS, CDR2 YFSETQ. The CDR3 DNA follows: TGCGCCAGCAGCACCAGACAGGCAGATACGCAGTATTTT. It translates to CASSTRQADTQYF.

The chain links TRBV7-8 to TRBJ1-3, with 10 bases aligning to TRBD1. After removal of 5 bases from V and 7 bases from J, the junction contained 5 bases not matched to a gene. Per germline, CDR1 SGHVS and CDR2 FQNEAQ. The CDR3 runs 14 residues. CDR3 in amino acids: CASSRDRGRNTIYF. CDR3 in DNA: TGTGCCAGCAGCAGGGACAGGGGAAGGAACACCATATATTTT.

The CDR3 reads CASRPLADLPYEQYF. The DNA for the CDR3 is TGTGCCAGCAGACCACTAGCGGATCTACCTTACGAGCAGTACTTC. This sequence joins TRBV2 and TRBJ2-7; 8 bases are shared with TRBD2. The CDR3 covers 15 residues. The V and J ends lost 6 bases and 4 bases, in that order; junction bases with no gene match: 11. Germline V gene sequence: CDR1 SNHLY, CDR2 FYNNEI.

The rearrangement uses TRBV5-8 and TRBJ1-1, with a weak D call TRBD1 (6 bases). V was pared by 0 bases and J by 5 bases, with 11 bases between. Germline V gene data show CDR1 as SGHTS and CDR2 as YDEGEE. The CDR3 is made up of 14 amino acids. This chain's CDR3 is CASSLDQGITEAFF. DNA for the CDR3: TGTGCCAGCAGCTTGGACCAGGGGATAACTGAAGCTTTCTTT.

V gene TRBV30 combines with J gene TRBJ2-7; 9 bases are a match to TRBD1. Looked up from germline, CDR1 is GTSNPN and CDR2 is SVGIG (reference sequence). This CDR3 region has 15 residues. J lost 2 bases, V lost 7 bases, and 12 bases had no gene match. The CDR3: CASRGGQGLAYEQYF. The CDR3 DNA is TGTGCCTCGAGAGGGGGACAGGGTTTGGCCTACGAGCAGTACTTC. Variable domain in full (rest from reference TRBV30 and TRBJ2-7): SQTIHQWPATLVQPVGSPLSLECTVEGTSNPNLYWYRQAAGRGLQLLFYSVGIGQISSEVPQNLSASRPQDRQFILSSKKLLLSDSGFYLCASRGGQGLAYEQYFGPGTRLTVT.

There are a few counts of this clone. The chain recombines TRBV15 with TRBJ1-2; D possibly corresponds to TRBD1 (5 bases). Per germline, CDR1 LNHNV and CDR2 YYDKDF (reference sequence). V was clipped by 3 bases and J by 6 bases, with 17 bases between them. The CDR3 is made up of 15 amino acids. CDR3 amino acids: CATSSGIRQSDGYTF. The CDR3 DNA reads TGTGCCACCAGCAGCGGTATTCGACAGTCAGATGGCTACACCTTC.

The V and J genes are TRBV4-1 and TRBJ2-1; no definite D call. Germline V gene data show CDR1 as MGHRA and CDR2 as YSYEKL. Trimming shortened V by 4 bases and J by 5 bases, and 6 bases separated the two germline ends. This CDR3 region has 12 residues. The CDR3 protein is CASSLENNEQFF. For the CDR3, the DNA is TGCGCCAGCAGCCTGGAGAACAATGAGCAGTTCTTC.

This clone was counted between two and nine times. The chain employs TRBV10-1 and TRBJ2-7; 7 bases align to TRBD2. CDR1 and CDR2 (germline): WNHNN, SYGVQD (reference sequence). The J segment lost 5 bases and the V segment lost 2 bases, leaving 3 bases of the junction unmatched. The CDR3 spans 13 residues. CDR3 sequence reads: CASSEIAGHEQYF. The CDR3 nucleotides read TGCGCCAGCAGTGAGATAGCGGGCCACGAGCAGTACTTC.

This clone occurred many times. V and J are TRBV6-6 and TRBJ2-3, with a weak D call TRBD2 (5 bases). The CDR3 totals 14 residues. The germline CDR1 and CDR2 sequences are MNHNY and SVGAGI (reference sequence). Deletions cut 0 bases from V and 5 bases from J, with 9 bases between. CDR3 bases: TGTGCCAGCAGTTACTCGTGGAGGATAGATACGCAGTATTTT. It encodes CASSYSWRIDTQYF.

The chain has TRBV19 and TRBJ1-5; D not resolved. The ends were cut back, 0 bases at V and 0 bases at J, with 6 bases in the middle. Germline loops: CDR1 LNHDA, CDR2 SQIVND (reference sequence). The CDR3 is 15 amino acids. CDR3 sequence (DNA): TGTGCCAGTAGTATAGACAGGTATAGCAATCAGCCCCAGCATTTT. This gives the protein CASSIDRYSNQPQHF.

This chain joins TRBV6-5 and TRBJ2-1, with D tentatively TRBD2 (6 bases). Germline V CDR1 and CDR2: MNHEY, SVGAGI. V dropped 8 bases and J dropped 4 bases, with 12 bases sitting between them. The CDR3 extends over 13 amino acids. The CDR3 region is CASAGRPYNEQFF. CDR3 sequence (DNA): TGTGCCAGCGCGGGGCGTCCGTACAATGAGCAGTTCTTC.

This chain's CDR3 is CASSLGGGATNEKLFF. The CDR3 nucleotides read TGCGCCAGCAGCTTGGGAGGGGGCGCAACTAATGAAAAACTGTTTTTT. This chain joins TRBV5-1 and TRBJ1-4; 7 bases fit TRBD1. V shed 0 bases, J shed 0 bases, and the junction held 2 bases outside the gene matches. This CDR3 is 16 amino acids long. Germline lookup yields CDR1 SGHRS and CDR2 YFSETQ.

The rearrangement uses TRBV2 and TRBJ1-4, with TRBD1 matching over 9 bases. V was clipped by 7 bases and J by 8 bases; unmatched bases: 2. The CDR3 extends over 12 amino acids. Germline V gene data show CDR1 as SNHLY and CDR2 as FYNNEI. CDR3 protein: CASMGQGEKLFF. As DNA, the CDR3 is TGTGCCAGCATGGGACAGGGAGAAAAACTGTTTTTT.

The chain is built from TRBV27 and TRBJ2-7; a weak D match, TRBD1 (5 bases). V was shortened by 4 bases and J by 3 bases, with 10 bases between the two germline ends. Germline V CDR1 and CDR2: MNHEY, SMNVEV (reference sequence). The CDR3 covers 13 residues. The CDR3 is CASSSGADYEQYF. The DNA of the CDR3 is TGTGCCAGCAGTTCTGGGGCCGACTACGAGCAGTACTTC.

V and J are TRBV29-1 and TRBJ2-1; no clear D gene. The V and J ends lost 4 bases and 3 bases respectively, with 10 bases between them. Germline V gene data show CDR1 as SQVTM and CDR2 as ANQGSEA. The CDR3 is 13 residues long. CDR3 in DNA: TGCAGCGTTGTGCGCTCAGGCTACAATGAGCAGTTCTTC. Translating gives CSVVRSGYNEQFF.

This clone was seen only once. For the CDR3, the DNA is TGTGCCAGCAGCCCCCCCGACAGGGGGGAGACCCAGTACTTC. This gives the protein CASSPPDRGETQYF. The rearrangement joins TRBV5-4 to TRBJ2-5, with TRBD1 identical over 9 bases. The CDR3 totals 14 residues. Germline assignment: CDR1 SGHNT and CDR2 YYREEE (reference sequence). V lost 4 bases, J lost 5 bases, and 6 bases stayed unmatched.